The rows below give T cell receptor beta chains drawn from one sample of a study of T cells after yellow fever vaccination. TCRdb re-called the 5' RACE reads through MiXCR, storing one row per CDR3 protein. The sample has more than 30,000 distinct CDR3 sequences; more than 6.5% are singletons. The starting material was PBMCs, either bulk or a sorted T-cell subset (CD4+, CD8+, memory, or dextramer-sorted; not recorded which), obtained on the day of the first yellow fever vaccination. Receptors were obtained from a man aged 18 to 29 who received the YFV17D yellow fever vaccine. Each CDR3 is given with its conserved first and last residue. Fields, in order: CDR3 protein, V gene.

CASSLGGGPGPQHF | TRBV5-6
CSARDRDRAYNEQFF | TRBV20-1
CAWSRGTGGYSNQPQHF | TRBV30
CASSLALKIEAFF | TRBV7-2
CASSKGPSGGADTQYF | TRBV7-3
CSVEVQNGANVLTF | TRBV29-1
CATSETGAEKPQHF | TRBV24-1
CASSQDLHRKLFF | TRBV4-3
CASSYSIGPQPQHF | TRBV6-2/TRBV6-3
CSAPGQGALGGYTF | TRBV20-1
CASSQLGDRGPLSGNTIYF | TRBV4-2
CASSARAQGLSNEQFF | TRBV7-2
CAISEGRSSYEQYF | TRBV10-3
CASSDTSGGVDEQFF | TRBV11-1
CAWSVLSTEAFF | TRBV30
CASSILTSEVNEQFF | TRBV19
CSAQIPRLAGGLNDGTQYF | TRBV20-1
CSARDPGAGAHTGELFF | TRBV20-1
CAISAGDGQETQYF | TRBV10-3
CSAAPMGGGNTDTQYF | TRBV20-1
CASSLPPGKSGYTF | TRBV5-6
CASFTQNNEKLFF | TRBV18
CASSSRGGHDEQFF | TRBV19
CASSVTWNTEAFF | TRBV6-1
CASSPRIDTGTQYF | TRBV7-3
CASVFSGANVLTF | TRBV11-2
CASSFPGGFHYEQYF | TRBV28
CASSAGGSYNEQFF | TRBV7-3
CASSFDITTDTQYF | TRBV6-2/TRBV6-3
CSAKRAAGTEAFF | TRBV29-1
CSAALWTRPTDTQYF | TRBV20-1
CASSLASGGIYEQFF | TRBV5-1
CASSPQGWSYNEQFF | TRBV7-2
CASSFVRNGELFF | TRBV7-2
CSARGLAEYNEQFF | TRBV20-1
CASSRTSGAGTDTQYF | TRBV12-3/TRBV12-4
CASSQGILAGGETQYF | TRBV3-1
CASSQGLAGHNEQFF | TRBV4-2
CASSLRAGADTQYF | TRBV4-2
CSASASVHNEQFF | TRBV20-1
CASSRTGVLRTDTQYF | TRBV6-1
CASSLAPLYWTVGYYNEQFF | TRBV5-4
CASTSTNYNEQFF | TRBV2
CAWSFSGASETQYF | TRBV30
CASSQGRLTSGNTIYF | TRBV3-1
CAWPGQGSNQPQHF | TRBV30
CASSLYGVQPQHF | TRBV5-4
CSAREGTGAGNTIYF | TRBV20-1
CASSQDRSGVTNEKLFF | TRBV4-2
CASSQVALGPNTGELFF | TRBV4-1
CASSHQTGGNTEAFF | TRBV12-3/TRBV12-4
CSAASDKDGYTF | TRBV20-1
CASSLRQLTEAFF | TRBV7-3
CASSGHGTETQYF | TRBV6-2/TRBV6-3
CASSQDHTGGNNEQFF | TRBV4-2
CISVPDNRTVGTGSSYEQYF | TRBV7-5
CASSVGQGLAWQFF | TRBV5-1
CASSLTQIEDTQYF | TRBV7-9
CATSQDTGANEKLFF | TRBV3-1